This T cell receptor beta chain is drawn from a study of T cells in Graves' hyperthyroidism and ophthalmopathy. Amplified regions were TCR beta CDR3 sequences from RNA transcripts. First-round RT-PCR with HTBI primers amplified the TCR CDR3 region. TCRdb re-called the multiplex PCR reads with MiXCR, one entry per CDR3 protein. Here the sample spans about 640,000 distinct CDR3 sequences, 40% to 55% being singletons. Uncontrolled infection, other autoimmune disease, pregnancy or lactation led to exclusion. Clinical symptoms, serum thyroxine and TRAb, thyroid ultrasound and orbital computed tomography together formed the diagnostic basis. CDR3 length: 15 residues. CDR1 and CDR2 from the germline V gene are SQVTM and ANQGSEA. The V and J ends lost 8 bases and 4 bases, in that order; junction bases with no gene match: 15. Ten or more counts support this clonotype. Its antigen is currently unknown. General study results and limits: Within blood appeared most thyroid clonotypes that had expanded above 0.001. A median 6.5 months before onset, the model predicted ophthalmopathy.

This clonotype was sampled from an adult man with Graves' disease, either hyperthyroidism or ophthalmopathy (not recorded which). The J gene is TRBJ1-1, the V gene TRBV29-1; 8 nucleotides align to TRBD1. What was sequenced was peripheral blood or thyroid tissue (not recorded which). The chain's CDR3 is CSLTSGGLGGTEAFF. The CDR3 DNA sequence: TGCAGCCTCACCTCAGGGGGCCTGGGGGGCACTGAAGCTTTCTTT. The variable domain in full, completed from reference TRBV29-1 and TRBJ1-1, reads SAVISQKPSRDICQRGTSLTIQCQVDSQVTMMFWYRQQPGQSLTLIATANQGSEATYESGFVIDKFPISRPNLTFSTLTVSNMSPEDSSIYLCSLTSGGLGGTEAFFGQGTRLTVV.